A single sample gave rise to the 28 T cell receptor beta chains below, sequenced in a study of shared clonotypes between healthy human individuals. The naive CD8 subset, CD45RO-negative cells positively selected for CCR7, excluded terminally differentiated effector memory CD45RA+ cells. Clones were sequenced by immunoSEQ multiplex PCR, and TCRdb holds only the in-frame ones, with some missing. The profile shows 1.5 million to 2.5 million clones, about 95% of them singletons. The sequencing sample was made of naive CD8+ T cells sorted from blood. Source of these receptors: a man in his late teens or twenties in good health.

The rearrangement joins TRBV27 to TRBJ2-1; TRBD2 matches 7 bases. V was pared by 5 bases and J by 2 bases, with 9 bases of the junction left unmatched. Germline-derived CDR1 and CDR2 are MNHEY and SMNVEV (reference sequence). This CDR3 is 16 amino acids long. CDR3 nucleotide sequence: TGTGCCAGCAGTGCCTCTAGCGGAGAGACCTACAATGAGCAGTTCTTC. It encodes CASSASSGETYNEQFF.

DNA of the CDR3: TGTGCCAGCAGTTTATCCATGGGACAGAAAACCTACGAGCAGTACTTC. This sequence encodes CASSLSMGQKTYEQYF. The chain employs TRBV27 and TRBJ2-7; 7 nucleotides align to TRBD1. V lost 0 bases to trimming and J lost 2 bases; unmatched junction nucleotides: 7. CDR1 and CDR2 from the germline V gene are MNHEY and SMNVEV (reference sequence). The CDR3 covers 16 residues.

The chain carries TRBV4-1 and TRBJ2-5, with no clear D. Trimming removed 0 bases at V and 10 bases at J, with 18 bases between. There are 15 residues in the CDR3. Germline-derived CDR1 and CDR2 are MGHRA and YSYEKL. CDR3 residues: CASSQDIGLRRLQYF. Here the CDR3 DNA reads TGCGCCAGCAGCCAAGACATTGGGCTTAGACGTCTCCAGTACTTC.

This clone was picked up one time. The chain has TRBV7-9 and TRBJ2-5; 8 positions agree with TRBD1. The J call may be faulty, since TRBJ2-7 better matches the DNA end. CDR3 length: 14 residues. Germline V gives CDR1 SEHNR, CDR2 FQNEAQ (reference sequence). CDR3 sequence: CASSLRDRIYEQYF. The DNA of the CDR3 is TGTGCCAGCAGCCTCCGGGACAGGATCTACGAGCAGTACTTC.

The chain employs TRBV4-1 and TRBJ1-3; 9 bases fit TRBD1. V was clipped by 2 bases and J by 0 bases; unmatched bases: 5. The CDR3 has 17 residues. Germline values: CDR1 MGHRA, CDR2 YSYEKL. The CDR3 reads CASSQSPGQGSGNTIYF. Written as DNA, the CDR3 is TGCGCCAGCAGCCAAAGCCCGGGACAGGGCTCTGGAAACACCATATATTTT.

With regard to this clone: This sample includes further DNA sequences coding for the same CDR3. The chain uses TRBV20-1 and TRBJ2-7; D ambiguous. Germline CDR1 is DFQATT and CDR2 is SNEGSKA (reference sequence). Trimming took 1 base from V and 4 from J, leaving 5 bases between them. The CDR3 runs to 11 residues. The CDR3 DNA reads as TGCAGTGCTAGAGCGGTTTACGAGCAGTACTTC. It is translated as CSARAVYEQYF.

The chain recombines TRBV27 with TRBJ2-1, with D hard to call. Germline CDR1 reads MNHEY; CDR2 reads SMNVEV (reference sequence). Trimming took off 4 bases at V and 0 bases at J, with 10 bases between the two ends. The CDR3 totals 15 residues. CDR3 protein: CASSSHPSSYNEQFF. The CDR3 bases are TGTGCCAGCAGTTCTCACCCGAGCTCCTACAATGAGCAGTTCTTC.

V and J are TRBV4-1 and TRBJ1-1; D is undetermined. Germline values: CDR1 MGHRA, CDR2 YSYEKL. The CDR3 loop spans 15 amino acids. V was trimmed by 0 bases and J by 0 bases, leaving 8 bases between them. The chain's CDR3 is CASSQEFQLNTEAFF. The CDR3 bases are TGCGCCAGCAGCCAAGAGTTTCAGTTGAACACTGAAGCTTTCTTT.

The chain couples TRBV27 to TRBJ2-6; D gene ambiguous. V was pared by 3 bases and J by 0 bases, with 9 bases between. The CDR3 length is 16 residues. Germline lookup yields CDR1 MNHEY and CDR2 SMNVEV (reference sequence). This CDR3 reads CASSLSYLSGANVLTF. CDR3 nucleotides: TGTGCCAGCAGTTTGTCCTACCTCTCTGGGGCCAACGTCCTGACTTTC.

A few counts support this clone. The V call is TRBV2, the J call TRBJ2-7; D perhaps matches TRBD1 (5 bases). CDR3 length: 13 amino acids. The germline V and J ends were trimmed by 3 bases and 4 bases, with 10 bases remaining between them. CDR1 is SNHLY, CDR2 FYNNEI, per germline. Here the CDR3 reads CASSETALYEQYF. The CDR3 region has the DNA TGTGCCAGCAGTGAGACAGCCTTGTACGAGCAGTACTTC.

V and J are TRBV27 and TRBJ2-6; D not certain. The CDR3 totals 13 residues. Germline assignment: CDR1 MNHEY and CDR2 SMNVEV (reference sequence). The V and J ends lost 7 bases and 1 base respectively, with 5 bases between them. CDR3 in amino acids: CASTFSGANVLTF. CDR3 coding DNA: TGTGCCAGCACCTTTTCTGGGGCCAACGTCCTGACTTTC.

This chain connects TRBV5-1 to TRBJ2-3; D is uncertain. This CDR3 comprises 14 residues. The V gene's germline CDR1 is SGHRS and CDR2 YFSETQ. Between the trimmed V and J ends, which lost 0 bases and 0 bases, there was a span of 5 bases. CDR3 in DNA: TGCGCCAGCAGCTTGGGGGCCAGCACAGATACGCAGTATTTT. Residues: CASSLGASTDTQYF.

The CDR3 here is CASSLTVGAGGYGNEQFF. In DNA, the CDR3 is TGTGCCAGCAGCTTAACTGTGGGAGCAGGGGGCTATGGGAATGAGCAGTTCTTC. V and J are TRBV11-2 and TRBJ2-1, with 8 bases lining up with TRBD1. The germline V gene encodes CDR1 SGHAT and CDR2 FQNNGV. The CDR3 totals 18 residues. V dropped 2 bases and J dropped 7; count of bases not matched to a gene: 16.

A single count supports this clone. V and J are TRBV2 and TRBJ1-5; D not certain. The V and J ends lost 6 bases and 1 base respectively, with 13 bases between them. This CDR3 has 15 amino acids. In germline, CDR1 is SNHLY, CDR2 FYNNEI. The CDR3 sequence is CASSLNLASNQPQHF. In DNA form, the CDR3 reads TGTGCCAGCAGCCTGAATTTGGCGAGCAATCAGCCCCAGCATTTT.

The V call is TRBV27, the J call TRBJ1-5; D is unclear. The CDR3 consists of 14 residues. The ends were cut back, 5 bases at V and 7 bases at J, with 15 bases in the middle. CDR1 is MNHEY, CDR2 SMNVEV, per germline (reference sequence). The CDR3 sequence: CASSALMTHQPQHF. The CDR3 DNA sequence: TGTGCCAGCAGTGCCCTTATGACCCACCAGCCCCAGCATTTT.

The chain links TRBV27 to TRBJ2-1; 11 nucleotides line up with TRBD2. The junction had 9 bases not matched to a gene; V was cut back by 3 bases and J by 8 bases. This CDR3 region has 16 residues. Germline V gene lookup returns CDR1 MNHEY and CDR2 SMNVEV (reference sequence). The CDR3 spells CASSLAYSGRADEQFF. CDR3 DNA: TGTGCCAGCAGTTTGGCCTATAGCGGGAGGGCCGATGAGCAGTTCTTC.

This chain connects TRBV27 to TRBJ2-7, with 12 bases identical to TRBD1. The V gene end was trimmed by 10 bases and the J gene end by 2 bases; junction bases not matched to a gene: 12. The CDR3 consists of 16 residues. Germline V gene data show CDR1 as MNHEY and CDR2 as SMNVEV (reference sequence). The DNA for the CDR3 is TGTGCCAACGGGACAGGGGGCGTAGGTGCCCCCTACGAGCAGTACTTC. Translated, it gives CANGTGGVGAPYEQYF.

The V and J genes are TRBV7-8 and TRBJ2-2; 10 positions agree with TRBD2. The CDR3 is 16 residues long. Trimming took 6 bases from V and 3 from J; bases not matched to a gene: 7. CDR1 and CDR2 (germline): SGHVS, FQNEAQ. CDR3 loop: CASRRLAGEDTGELFF. CDR3 nucleotides: TGTGCCAGCAGACGTCTAGCGGGAGAAGACACCGGGGAGCTGTTTTTT.

The gene calls are TRBV10-2 and TRBJ1-5, with a tentative D call TRBD1 (5 bases). The germline gives CDR1 WSHSY, CDR2 SAAADI. This CDR3 contains 15 residues. Deletions cut 3 bases from V and 3 bases from J, with 12 bases between. DNA of the CDR3: TGCGCCAGCAGTGATGGGACGCCAAACAATCAGCCCCAGCATTTT. It encodes CASSDGTPNNQPQHF.

This rearrangement joins TRBV29-1 to TRBJ2-7; D unclear. V lost 3 bases and J 2 bases, leaving 14 bases between the germline ends. CDR3 length: 14 residues. Germline V gene data show CDR1 as SQVTM and CDR2 as ANQGSEA. The CDR3 protein is CSVEFPNGAYEQYF. The CDR3 DNA sequence: TGCAGCGTTGAGTTCCCGAACGGTGCCTACGAGCAGTACTTC.

The V and J genes are TRBV10-3 and TRBJ2-7; 11 bases fit TRBD2. Germline assignment: CDR1 ENHRY and CDR2 SYGVKD. This CDR3 region has 16 residues. The J segment lost 3 bases and the V segment lost 0 bases, leaving 4 bases of the junction unmatched. The CDR3 nucleotides are TGTGCCATCAGTGAGTCGACGGGACTAGCGGTCTACGAGCAGTACTTC. It is translated as CAISESTGLAVYEQYF.

This CDR3 is CASSLEGGWTGSGEQYF. CDR3 bases: TGTGCCAGCAGCTTAGAGGGGGGCTGGACAGGGTCGGGCGAGCAGTACTTC. The chain has TRBV11-2 and TRBJ2-7; 8 nucleotides agree with TRBD1. The J segment lost 6 bases and the V segment lost 0 bases, leaving 13 bases of the junction unmatched. The CDR3 loop spans 17 amino acids. In germline, CDR1 is SGHAT, CDR2 FQNNGV.

This clone appeared a single time. The chain recombines TRBV29-1 with TRBJ1-2; no reliable D call. CDR1 is SQVTM and CDR2 is ANQGSEA in the germline V gene. V was cut by 6 bases and J by 3 bases, with 8 bases left in between. This CDR3 has 11 residues. The DNA for the CDR3 is TGCAGCGTGGACGAGCACTATGGCTACACCTTC. Translated, it gives CSVDEHYGYTF.

This clone was seen just once. The chain couples TRBV4-1 to TRBJ2-5, with D perhaps being TRBD1 or TRBD2 (6 bases each). There are 16 residues in the CDR3. Trimming took off 0 bases at V and 4 bases at J, with 15 bases between the two ends. From germline, CDR1 is MGHRA and CDR2 YSYEKL. The chain's CDR3 is CASSQEIGGSRETQYF. DNA for the CDR3: TGCGCCAGCAGCCAAGAGATAGGGGGGTCACGAGAGACCCAGTACTTC.

The table lists this clone with a count of one. In DNA, the CDR3 is TGCGCCAGCAGCTCCGGGACTAGCGGAATAGGGGTCTACGAGCAGTACTTC. This sequence encodes CASSSGTSGIGVYEQYF. J is TRBJ2-7 and V is TRBV5-1, with 11 bases lining up with TRBD2. There are 17 residues in the CDR3. V shed 3 bases, J shed 3 bases, and the junction held 11 bases outside the gene matches. CDR1 is SGHRS and CDR2 is YFSETQ in the germline V gene.

CDR3 sequence reads: CASSQIPGPEAFF. The CDR3, as DNA: TGTGCCAGCAGTCAAATTCCCGGCCCTGAAGCTTTCTTT. The chain recombines TRBV27 with TRBJ1-1; D is unclear. CDR1 and CDR2 (germline): MNHEY, SMNVEV (reference sequence). There are 13 residues in the CDR3. Trimming shortened V by 5 bases and J by 6 bases, and 13 bases separated the two germline ends.

The V gene is TRBV27, the J gene TRBJ1-4, with 9 positions matching TRBD1. The CDR3 contains 15 residues. From germline, CDR1 is MNHEY and CDR2 SMNVEV (reference sequence). The ends lost 4 bases at V and 3 bases at J; junction bases unmatched: 3. The CDR3 region has the DNA TGTGCCAGCAGTTATGGGACAGGGCCTAATGAAAAACTGTTTTTT. It codes for CASSYGTGPNEKLFF.

The chain has TRBV5-6 and TRBJ2-1; D is ambiguous. V lost 0 bases, J lost 2 bases, and 3 bases lay in between. The CDR3 contains 13 residues. Germline V gene data show CDR1 as SGHDT and CDR2 as YYEEEE. This CDR3 reads CASSLVPYNEQFF. CDR3 DNA: TGTGCCAGCAGCTTGGTGCCCTACAATGAGCAGTTCTTC.